Presented here are 19 T cell receptor beta chains from one specimen sequenced in a study of blood T cell repertoires in COVID-19. Data came from immunoSEQ multiplex PCR; TCRdb stores just in-frame clones and leaves some out. The table lists roughly 100,000 clones, 75% to 85% of them singletons. Sequenced material: peripheral blood. The receptors derive from a human donor in a cohort sampled during active COVID-19.

The V gene is TRBV3-1 (or the pseudogene TRBV3-2), the J gene TRBJ1-1; 8 bases line up with TRBD1. CDR1 LGHDT and CDR2 YNNKEL come from the germline V gene (reference sequence). The CDR3 is 15 residues long. After removal of 4 bases from V and 5 bases from J, the junction contained 9 bases not matched to a gene. The CDR3 bases are TGTGCCAGCAGCCCTGATTGGACAGGGAGGACTGAAGCTTTCTTT. It encodes CASSPDWTGRTEAFF.

This clone was found once. V usage is TRBV5-6 and J usage is TRBJ2-7; TRBD2 matches 11 bases. V shed 1 base, J shed 0 bases, and the junction held 9 bases outside the gene matches. CDR1 SGHDT and CDR2 YYEEEE come from the germline V gene. The CDR3 contains 18 residues. The CDR3 coding sequence is TGTGCCAGCAGCTTGAGGGTAGCGGGAGGGAGGAGCTCCTACGAGCAGTACTTC. As protein: CASSLRVAGGRSSYEQYF.

V is TRBV10-3 and J is TRBJ2-5; a possible D gene is TRBD1 (5 bases). CDR1 and CDR2 (germline): ENHRY, SYGVKD. The CDR3 is made up of 14 amino acids. The V end lost 6 bases, the J end lost 1 base, and 12 bases lay between the germline ends. CDR3 protein: CAISPGTGQETQYF. The CDR3 DNA reads TGTGCCATCAGCCCCGGCACAGGCCAAGAGACCCAGTACTTC.

The CDR3 region is CASSSTGPGELFF. CDR3 nucleotides: TGTGCCAGCAGCTCAACTGGGCCCGGGGAGCTGTTTTTT. The chain is built from TRBV7-2 and TRBJ2-2, with D uncertain. The CDR3 covers 13 residues. Germline lookup yields CDR1 SGHTA and CDR2 FQGNSA. V was pared by 4 bases and J by 6 bases, with 9 bases between.

The chain carries TRBV18 and TRBJ2-7; possible D gene TRBD2, 5 bases. This CDR3 region has 15 residues. V gave up 0 bases and J gave up 5 bases, with 14 bases separating them. From germline, CDR1 is KGHSH and CDR2 LQKENI. CDR3 sequence reads: CASSPPEAPDDEQYF. The CDR3 DNA follows: TGTGCCAGCTCACCACCGGAGGCTCCTGATGACGAGCAGTACTTC.

The gene calls are TRBV28 and TRBJ1-4; D call uncertain. Germline CDR1 MDHEN, CDR2 SYDVKM. This CDR3 is built from 14 residues. Trimming removed 4 bases from V and 0 bases from J, with 6 bases in between. The CDR3 DNA follows: TGTGCCAGCAGTTACCGAGCAACTAATGAAAAACTGTTTTTT. It is translated as CASSYRATNEKLFF.

The chain has TRBV12-3 or TRBV12-4 and TRBJ2-7; TRBD2 aligns across 12 bases. After removal of 8 bases from V and 2 bases from J, the junction contained 1 base not matched to a gene. The CDR3 runs 13 residues. The DNA for the CDR3 is TGTGCCAGCCGACTAGCGGGGGCCTACGAGCAGTACTTC. This translates into CASRLAGAYEQYF.

CDR3 protein: CASSPGTGDEKLFF. The CDR3 bases are TGTGCCAGCTCACCCGGGACAGGAGATGAAAAACTGTTTTTT. The chain carries TRBV18 and TRBJ1-4, with TRBD1 identical over 8 bases. This CDR3 region has 14 residues. CDR1 KGHSH and CDR2 LQKENI come from the germline V gene. The V gene end was trimmed by 3 bases and the J gene end by 6 bases; junction bases not matched to a gene: 3.

This chain uses TRBV4-1 with TRBJ2-7, with D perhaps TRBD1 (6 bases). CDR3 size: 13 residues. V lost 3 bases to trimming and J lost 7 bases, with 13 bases between them. Germline V gene data show CDR1 as MGHRA and CDR2 as YSYEKL. The CDR3 DNA reads as TGCGCCAGCAGCCAGCTGGGGGCCGGGGAGCAGTACTTC. It yields the protein CASSQLGAGEQYF.

The rearrangement joins TRBV7-6 to TRBJ2-6; D possibly corresponds to TRBD2 (5 bases). The CDR3 contains 17 residues. Germline V gene lookup returns CDR1 SGHVS and CDR2 FNYEAQ. V was trimmed by 5 bases and J by 0 bases, leaving 14 bases between them. The CDR3 here is CASSPRGGFSGANVLTF. As DNA, the CDR3 is TGTGCCAGCAGCCCCCGTGGCGGGTTCTCTGGGGCCAACGTCCTGACTTTC.

The gene calls are TRBV5-1 and TRBJ2-7; a weak D match, TRBD1 (6 bases). There are 17 residues in the CDR3. V lost 0 bases and J 1 base, leaving 17 bases between the germline ends. Germline-derived CDR1 and CDR2 are SGHRS and YFSETQ. CDR3 bases: TGCGCCAGCAGCTTGGGGAGCCCAGGGGTTCGGTCCTACGAGCAGTACTTC. This gives the protein CASSLGSPGVRSYEQYF.

The gene calls are TRBV7-3 and TRBJ2-1; 7 nucleotides line up with TRBD1. This CDR3 is built from 15 residues. V shed 5 bases, J shed 3 bases, and the junction held 7 bases outside the gene matches. Germline values: CDR1 SGHTA, CDR2 FQGTGA. CDR3 residues: CASSPSRDSYNEQFF. The CDR3 coding sequence is TGTGCCAGCAGCCCTAGCCGGGACAGCTACAATGAGCAGTTCTTC.

The count of this clone is one. The chain has TRBV18 and TRBJ2-7; D is ambiguous. Per the germline V gene, CDR1 is KGHSH and CDR2 is LQKENI. The V end lost 1 base, the J end lost 7 bases, and 11 bases lay between the germline ends. The CDR3 has 13 residues. The CDR3 DNA reads TGTGCCAGCTCACCACGCCAGGTCGGAGAGCAGTACTTC. This codes for CASSPRQVGEQYF. Drawing the rest from reference TRBV18 and TRBJ2-7, the complete variable domain is NAGVMQNPRHLVRRRGQEARLRCSPMKGHSHVYWYRQLPEEGLKFMVYLQKENIIDESGMPKERFSAEFPKEGPSILRIQQVVRGDSAAYFCASSPRQVGEQYFGPGTRLTVT.

The chain combines TRBV9 with TRBJ2-1; 9 nucleotides line up with TRBD2. Germline V gives CDR1 SGDLS, CDR2 YYNGEE. The ends lost 0 bases at V and 10 bases at J; junction bases unmatched: 2. The CDR3 runs 13 residues. CDR3 residues: CASSVGTSVEQFF. The DNA for the CDR3 is TGTGCCAGCAGCGTAGGGACTAGCGTCGAGCAGTTCTTC.

There are a few counts of this clone. The chain recombines TRBV10-3 with TRBJ2-1, with D tentatively TRBD2 (5 bases). CDR3 length: 14 residues. Trimming removed 3 bases from V and 6 bases from J, with 12 bases in between. CDR1 and CDR2 from the germline V gene are ENHRY and SYGVKD. CDR3 protein: CAISDLAKSNEQFF. DNA of the CDR3: TGTGCCATCAGTGACCTAGCTAAGAGCAATGAGCAGTTCTTC.

The chain is built from TRBV29-1 and TRBJ1-6, with D possibly TRBD1 on 5 matching bases. The germline V and J ends were trimmed by 6 bases and 7 bases, with 16 bases remaining between them. The germline V gene has CDR1 SQVTM and CDR2 ANQGSEA. The CDR3 covers 14 residues. The CDR3 protein is CSVGSGTGNSPLHF. The CDR3 bases are TGCAGCGTAGGGAGCGGGACGGGAAATTCACCCCTCCACTTT.

The chain carries TRBV5-8 and TRBJ1-1, with no clear D. Germline CDR1 is SGHTS and CDR2 is YDEGEE. Trimming took off 7 bases at V and 0 bases at J, with 13 bases between the two ends. The CDR3 has 14 amino acids. The CDR3 here is CASLVRAVNTEAFF. The CDR3 region has the DNA TGTGCCAGCTTGGTGCGGGCGGTGAACACTGAAGCTTTCTTT.

This clone has just one count. This chain joins TRBV27 and TRBJ2-7; TRBD2 agrees at 11 bases. J was trimmed by 0 bases and V by 5 bases; bases with no gene match: 3. The CDR3 has 15 amino acids. Germline CDR1 and CDR2: MNHEY and SMNVEV (reference sequence). Here the CDR3 reads CASSPTSGSSYEQYF. The CDR3 nucleotides are TGTGCCAGCAGTCCCACTAGCGGGAGCTCCTACGAGCAGTACTTC.

The chain has TRBV13 and TRBJ1-2; 12 bases map to TRBD1. V lost 2 bases, J lost 7 bases, and 2 bases stayed unmatched. Germline CDR1 is PRHDT and CDR2 is FYEKMQ (reference sequence). The CDR3 runs 14 residues. The CDR3 sequence: CASSLRDRGPGYTF. The CDR3 DNA reads TGTGCCAGCAGCTTAAGGGACAGGGGGCCTGGCTACACCTTC.